The source of this TCR beta chain is a study of metastatic and nonmetastatic thyroid tumors. Study overall: The authors compared repertoires across blood and tumor or nodule tissue from malignant and benign thyroid patients.

Study-level findings and limits: A significant increase in TCR beta diversity was reportedly seen in malignant thyroid tumors relative to benign nodules, in blood and tumor.

By share, this clone counts as medium-sized (0.01 to 0.1%). What it binds is not known. Germline CDR1 is MNHEY and CDR2 is SMNVEV (reference sequence). The trim removed 0 bases at V and 6 bases at J, leaving 5 bases unmatched. This CDR3 comprises 16 residues. Thyroid surgery had not been preceded by any treatment in any patient. Per the authors' pipeline: CDR3 differences across clinicopathological groups were used to build a distant-metastasis classifier for papillary thyroid cancer. TCRdb re-analyzed the PCR reads through MiXCR. Clone size and V and J calls follow TCRdb, not the original study. The sample holds around 20,000 clones, about 23% seen once.

The clonotype comes from a female donor with papillary thyroid cancer or a benign thyroid nodule (not recorded which). Some clones in this sample may be carry-over from other donors' samples. The sequencing input was adjacent normal tissue. The V gene is TRBV27, the J gene TRBJ2-4, with 10 positions matching TRBD1. DNA for the CDR3: TGTGCCAGCAGTTTATCGGGACAGGGGTTTCGAAACATTCAGTACTTC. This encodes CASSLSGQGFRNIQYF.